This T cell receptor (beta chain) appears in the sequencing data of a study of CD8 T cells in ankylosing spondylitis. Study-wide results and limits: Researchers reportedly found disease-linked clones significantly enriched in matched ankylosing spondylitis synovial fluid. Both synovial fluid and blood in reactive arthritis had previously been reported to carry some motif variants.

This clonotype was observed many times. Its cognate antigen is unknown. The authors made TCR beta libraries by quantitative 5'-RACE with molecular barcodes. TCRdb reprocessed the 5' RACE reads via MiXCR and lists one record per CDR3 protein. The sample includes a few hundred thousand distinct CDR3 sequences, 20% to 30% seen only once; the top ten take over 0.55%. The sequence was obtained from a male donor with ankylosing spondylitis or in good health (not recorded which). Sequencing used blood, either unsorted or a sorted T cell fraction (not recorded which).

CDR3 sequence: CASSEPWDRGTYEQYF. CDR3 coding DNA: TGCGCCAGCAGTGAGCCCTGGGACAGGGGGACCTACGAGCAGTACTTC. The chain links TRBV10-2 to TRBJ2-7; 11 positions match TRBD1. CDR3 size: 16 residues. The junction had 5 bases not matched to a gene; V was cut back by 2 bases and J by 2 bases. Germline values: CDR1 WSHSY, CDR2 SAAADI.